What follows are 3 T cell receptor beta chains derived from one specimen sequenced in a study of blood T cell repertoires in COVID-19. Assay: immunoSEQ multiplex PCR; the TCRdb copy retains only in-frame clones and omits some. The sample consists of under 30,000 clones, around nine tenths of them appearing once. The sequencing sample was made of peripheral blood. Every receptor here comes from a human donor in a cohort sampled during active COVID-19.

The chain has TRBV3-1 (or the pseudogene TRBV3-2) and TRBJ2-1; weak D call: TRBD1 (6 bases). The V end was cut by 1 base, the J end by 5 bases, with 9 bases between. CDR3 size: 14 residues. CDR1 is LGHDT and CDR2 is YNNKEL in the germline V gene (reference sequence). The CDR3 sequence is CASSQGGPNNEQFF. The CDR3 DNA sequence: TGTGCCAGCAGCCAAGGGGGGCCCAACAATGAGCAGTTCTTC.

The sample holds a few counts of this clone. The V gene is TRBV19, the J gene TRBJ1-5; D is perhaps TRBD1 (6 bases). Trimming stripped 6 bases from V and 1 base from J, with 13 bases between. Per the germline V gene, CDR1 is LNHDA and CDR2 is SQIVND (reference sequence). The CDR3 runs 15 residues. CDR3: CASSTGPWSNQPQHF. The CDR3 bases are TGTGCCAGTAGCACAGGGCCCTGGAGCAATCAGCCCCAGCATTTT. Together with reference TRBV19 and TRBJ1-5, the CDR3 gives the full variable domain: DGGITQSPKYLFRKEGQNVTLSCEQNLNHDAMYWYRQDPGQGLRLIYYSQIVNDFQKGDIAEGYSVSREKKESFPLTVTSAQKNPTAFYLCASSTGPWSNQPQHFGDGTRLSIL.

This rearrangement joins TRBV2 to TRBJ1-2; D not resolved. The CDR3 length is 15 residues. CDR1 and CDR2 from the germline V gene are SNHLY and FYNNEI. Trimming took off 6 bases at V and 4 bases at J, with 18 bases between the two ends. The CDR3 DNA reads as TGTGCCAGCAGCCCTCGGGTTGAGGGAACCTATGGCTACACCTTC. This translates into CASSPRVEGTYGYTF.